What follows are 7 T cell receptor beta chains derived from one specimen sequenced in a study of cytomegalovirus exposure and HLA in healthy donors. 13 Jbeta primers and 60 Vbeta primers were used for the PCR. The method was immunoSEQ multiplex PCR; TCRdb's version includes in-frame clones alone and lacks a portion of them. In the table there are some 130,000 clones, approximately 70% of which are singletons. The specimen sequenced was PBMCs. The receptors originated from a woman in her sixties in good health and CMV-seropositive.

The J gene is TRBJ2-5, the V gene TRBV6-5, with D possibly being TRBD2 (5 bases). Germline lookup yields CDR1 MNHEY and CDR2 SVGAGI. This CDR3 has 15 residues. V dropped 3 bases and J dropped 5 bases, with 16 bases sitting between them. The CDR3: CASSYNILGGETQYF. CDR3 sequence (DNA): TGTGCCAGCAGTTATAACATTCTGGGCGGGGAGACCCAGTACTTC.

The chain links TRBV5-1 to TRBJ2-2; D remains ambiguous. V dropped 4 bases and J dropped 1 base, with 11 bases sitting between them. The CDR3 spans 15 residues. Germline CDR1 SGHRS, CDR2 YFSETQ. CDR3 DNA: TGCGCCAGCAGCCCACAATCGGGGAACACCGGGGAGCTGTTTTTT. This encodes CASSPQSGNTGELFF. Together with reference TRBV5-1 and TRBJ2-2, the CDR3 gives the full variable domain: KAGVTQTPRYLIKTRGQQVTLSCSPISGHRSVSWYQQTPGQGLQFLFEYFSETQRNKGNFPGRFSGRQFSNSRSEMNVSTLELGDSALYLCASSPQSGNTGELFFGEGSRLTVL.

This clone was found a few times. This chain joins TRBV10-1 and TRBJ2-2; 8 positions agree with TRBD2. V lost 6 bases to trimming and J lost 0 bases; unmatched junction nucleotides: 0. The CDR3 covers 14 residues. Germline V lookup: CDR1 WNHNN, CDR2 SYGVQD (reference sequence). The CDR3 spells CASRGLANTGELFF. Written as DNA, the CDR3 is TGCGCCAGCAGGGGACTAGCGAACACCGGGGAGCTGTTTTTT.

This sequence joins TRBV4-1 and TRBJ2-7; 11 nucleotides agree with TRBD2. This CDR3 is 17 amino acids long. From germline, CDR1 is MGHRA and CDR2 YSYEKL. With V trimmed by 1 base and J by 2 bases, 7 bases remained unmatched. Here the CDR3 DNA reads TGCGCCAGCAGCCAAGGACCTAGCGGGAGGAATGCCTACGAGCAGTACTTC. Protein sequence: CASSQGPSGRNAYEQYF.

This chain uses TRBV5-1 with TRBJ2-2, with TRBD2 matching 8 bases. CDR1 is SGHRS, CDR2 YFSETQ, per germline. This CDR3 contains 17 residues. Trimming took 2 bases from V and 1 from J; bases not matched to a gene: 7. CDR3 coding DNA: TGCGCCAGCAGCTTCTATATTCTAGCGGGGAACACCGGGGAGCTGTTTTTT. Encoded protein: CASSFYILAGNTGELFF.

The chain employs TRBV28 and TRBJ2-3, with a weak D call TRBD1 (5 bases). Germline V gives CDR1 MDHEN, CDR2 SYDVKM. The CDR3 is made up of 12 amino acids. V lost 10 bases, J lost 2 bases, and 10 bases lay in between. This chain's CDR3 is CATQGPTDTQYF. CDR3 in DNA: TGTGCCACCCAGGGTCCCACAGATACGCAGTATTTT.

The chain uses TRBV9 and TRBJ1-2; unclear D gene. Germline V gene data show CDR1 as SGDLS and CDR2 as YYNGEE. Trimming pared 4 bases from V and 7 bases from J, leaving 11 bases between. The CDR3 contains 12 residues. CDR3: CASSLSSGGYTF. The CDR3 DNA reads TGTGCCAGCAGCCTAAGCTCGGGTGGCTACACCTTC.